The source of this TCR beta chain is a study of memory CD4+ T cells and cytomegalovirus serostatus. The study's findings and limits: Suggested: most of the CMV-linked TCR signature lies in CD4+ memory cells. Of about 150 reported CMV TCRbeta sequences, 67 were found in memory CD4+ repertoires.

The method was immunoSEQ multiplex PCR; TCRdb's version includes in-frame clones alone and lacks a portion of them. The table lists about 25,000 clones, approximately 75% of them singletons, with less than 1.2% in the top ten. Deletions cut 0 bases from V and 2 bases from J, with 10 bases between. Germline loops: CDR1 MNHEY, CDR2 SVGAGI. The CDR3 loop spans 15 amino acids. On this clone itself: Its cognate antigen is unknown.

The sort gate was single viable CD3+CD4+CD8-CD45RO+ cells for memory CD4+ T cells. CMV serostatus came from serum IgG against pp150, pp28, p38, p52. The chain carries TRBV6-5 and TRBJ1-2, with TRBD1 as a possible D gene (5 bases). The sequenced sample consisted of memory CD4+ T cells from blood. The clonotype comes from an adult in good health and CMV-seronegative. CDR3 region: CASSYSIRENYGYTF. Here the CDR3 DNA reads TGTGCCAGCAGTTACTCGATCAGGGAGAACTATGGCTACACCTTC.